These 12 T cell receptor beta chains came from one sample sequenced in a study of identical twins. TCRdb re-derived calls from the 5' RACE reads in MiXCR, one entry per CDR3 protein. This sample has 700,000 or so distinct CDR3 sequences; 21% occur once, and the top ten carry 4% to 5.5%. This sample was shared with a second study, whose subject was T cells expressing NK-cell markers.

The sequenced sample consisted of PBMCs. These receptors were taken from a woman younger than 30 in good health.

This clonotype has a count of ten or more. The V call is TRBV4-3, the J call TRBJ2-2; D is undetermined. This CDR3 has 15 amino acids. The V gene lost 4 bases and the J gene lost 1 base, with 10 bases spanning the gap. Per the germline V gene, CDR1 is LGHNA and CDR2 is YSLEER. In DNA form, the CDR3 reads TGCGCCAGCAGCCTCTTGGCGGTGAACACCGGGGAGCTGTTTTTT. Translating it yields CASSLLAVNTGELFF.

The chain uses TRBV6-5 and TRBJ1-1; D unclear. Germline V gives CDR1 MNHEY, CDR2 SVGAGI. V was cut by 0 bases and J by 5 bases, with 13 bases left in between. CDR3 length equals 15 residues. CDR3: CASSYSASPRTEAFF. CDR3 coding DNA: TGTGCCAGCAGTTACTCGGCGTCCCCCCGGACTGAAGCTTTCTTT.

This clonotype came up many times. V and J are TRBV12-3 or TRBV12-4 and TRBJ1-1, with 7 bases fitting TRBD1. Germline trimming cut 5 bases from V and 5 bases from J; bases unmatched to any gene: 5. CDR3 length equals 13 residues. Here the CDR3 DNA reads TGTGCCAGCAGTCCCGGGACAGCTACTGAAGCTTTCTTT. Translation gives CASSPGTATEAFF.

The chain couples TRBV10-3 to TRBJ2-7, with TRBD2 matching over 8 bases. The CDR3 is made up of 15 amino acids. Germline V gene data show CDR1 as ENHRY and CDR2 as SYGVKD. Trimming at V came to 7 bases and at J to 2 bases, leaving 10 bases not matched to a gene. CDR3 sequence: CAIKGTRDLPYEQYF. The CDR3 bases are TGTGCCATCAAAGGGACTAGGGACCTCCCCTACGAGCAGTACTTC.

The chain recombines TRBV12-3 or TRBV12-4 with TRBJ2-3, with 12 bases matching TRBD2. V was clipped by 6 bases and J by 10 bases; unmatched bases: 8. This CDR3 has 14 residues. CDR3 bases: TGTGCCAGCAGCCATAAGACTAGCGGGAGCGCGCAGTATTTT. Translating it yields CASSHKTSGSAQYF.

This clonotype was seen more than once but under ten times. In nucleotides, the CDR3 is TGCGCCAGCAGCCCGACCCCGGGGTACGATGAGCAGTTCTTC. Translation gives CASSPTPGYDEQFF. The chain combines TRBV4-1 with TRBJ2-1, with D maybe TRBD2 (5 bases). The CDR3 covers 14 residues. Deletions cut 4 bases from V and 8 bases from J, with 15 bases between. CDR1 is MGHRA, CDR2 YSYEKL, per germline.

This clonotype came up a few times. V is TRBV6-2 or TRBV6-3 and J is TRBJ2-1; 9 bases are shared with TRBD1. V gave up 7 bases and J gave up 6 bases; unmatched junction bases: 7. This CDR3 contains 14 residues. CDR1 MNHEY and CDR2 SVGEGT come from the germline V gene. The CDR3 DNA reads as TGTGCCAGCAAGGGGACAGGGAGGCCCAATGAGCAGTTCTTC. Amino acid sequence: CASKGTGRPNEQFF.

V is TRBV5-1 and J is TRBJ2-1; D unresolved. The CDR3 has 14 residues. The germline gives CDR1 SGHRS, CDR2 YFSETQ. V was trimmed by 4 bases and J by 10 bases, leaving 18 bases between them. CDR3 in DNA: TGCGCCAGCAGCATCAACGCAGGCGCAGGAGAGCAGTTCTTC. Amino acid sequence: CASSINAGAGEQFF.

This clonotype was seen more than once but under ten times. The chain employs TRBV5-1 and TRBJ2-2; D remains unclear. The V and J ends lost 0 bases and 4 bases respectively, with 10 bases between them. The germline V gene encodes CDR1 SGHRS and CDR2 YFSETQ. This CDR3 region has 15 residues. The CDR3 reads CASSLVNGPTGELFF. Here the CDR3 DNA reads TGCGCCAGCAGCTTGGTGAACGGCCCCACCGGGGAGCTGTTTTTT.

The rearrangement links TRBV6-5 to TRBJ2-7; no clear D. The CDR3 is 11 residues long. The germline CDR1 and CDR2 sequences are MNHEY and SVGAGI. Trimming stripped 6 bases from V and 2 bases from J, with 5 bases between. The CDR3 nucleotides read TGTGCCAGCAGGTCCACCTACGAGCAGTACTTC. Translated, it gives CASRSTYEQYF.

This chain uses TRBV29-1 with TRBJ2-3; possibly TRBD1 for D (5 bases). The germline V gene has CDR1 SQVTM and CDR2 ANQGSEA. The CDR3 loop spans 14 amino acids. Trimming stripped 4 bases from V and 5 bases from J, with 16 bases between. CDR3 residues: CSVVGHFTGDTQYF. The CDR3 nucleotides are TGCAGCGTTGTCGGGCACTTCACAGGAGATACGCAGTATTTT.

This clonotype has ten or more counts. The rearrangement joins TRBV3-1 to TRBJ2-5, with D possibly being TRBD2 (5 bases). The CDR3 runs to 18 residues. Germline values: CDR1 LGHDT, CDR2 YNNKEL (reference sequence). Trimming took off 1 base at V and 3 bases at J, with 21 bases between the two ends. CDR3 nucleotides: TGTGCCAGCAGCCAAGCACCACTAAGTCTCGGGGTGGAAGAGACCCAGTACTTC. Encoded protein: CASSQAPLSLGVEETQYF.